The T cell receptor beta chain described here comes from a study of vaccination and CD4 T cells after COVID-19. Study summary: Sampling post-COVID took place a median around 100 days after diagnosis (range 35 to 161).

A word on this clonotype: No antigen is known for it.

CDR3 length: 15 amino acids. The V gene lost 2 bases and the J gene lost 0 bases, with 9 bases spanning the gap. Germline V CDR1 and CDR2: SNHLY, FYNNEI. Treatment: approximately 9-day PBMC culture with coronavirus spike peptide pools or control peptides (ViraFEST assay). CD4+ T cells that came from the unexposed donor were collected before the COVID-19 pandemic (2011-2018). After expanding antigen-specific T cells with peptide pools, ViraFEST sequenced their TCRs. Sequencing of cultured CD4+ T cell DNA used the Oncomine TCR Beta short-read assay. In TCRdb, the PCR reads were re-called with MiXCR into one record per CDR3 protein. Among fewer than 10,000 distinct CDR3 sequences listed, less than 55% were seen once.

The sample consisted of CD4+ T cells from blood, cultured in vitro. The V gene is TRBV2, the J gene TRBJ2-3; no clear D. This TCR was sampled from a human donor in good health. The CDR3 sequence: CASSEPWASTDTQYF. DNA of the CDR3: TGTGCCAGCAGTGAACCATGGGCAAGCACAGATACGCAGTATTTT.